Each of the 27 T cell receptor beta chains below was sequenced from the same sample in a study of follicular helper T cells after annual influenza vaccination. The assay was immunoSEQ multiplex PCR, and TCRdb's table has in-frame clones only and misses some. The sample carries about 15,000 clones, roughly 78% recorded once. Time point described: 2014-2015 season, pre-vaccination. The source was CXCR5- memory CD4+ T cells sorted from blood, collected on the day of influenza vaccination. The receptors were gathered from an adult who received the influenza vaccine.

The chain links TRBV10-3 to TRBJ1-5; D gene ambiguous. From germline, CDR1 is ENHRY and CDR2 SYGVKD. This CDR3 contains 14 residues. V was clipped by 3 bases and J by 1 base, with 7 bases between them. CDR3: CAISETTSNQPQHF. The CDR3 coding sequence is TGTGCCATCAGTGAAACCACCAGCAATCAGCCCCAGCATTTT.

A remark on this clone: A read error may produce the germline difference seen at one junction end. V is TRBV7-8 and J is TRBJ1-3; 7 bases are a match to TRBD1. Germline V gene lookup returns CDR1 SGHVS and CDR2 FQNEAQ. The CDR3 has 17 residues. CDR3 amino acids: CASSLGLSVGAGGHRDF. The DNA for the CDR3 is TGTGCCAGCAGCCTAGGATTAAGTGTCGGTGCAGGGGGACACCGGGATTTT.

V is TRBV7-8 and J is TRBJ2-5; TRBD2 matches 7 bases. Germline lookup yields CDR1 SGHVS and CDR2 FQNEAQ. After removal of 8 bases from V and 4 bases from J, the junction contained 10 bases not matched to a gene. This CDR3 has 14 residues. The CDR3 DNA follows: TGTGCCAGCGGGGGTAGGGCTAGCGGAGAGACCCAGTACTTC. This codes for CASGGRASGETQYF.

The V and J genes are TRBV9 and TRBJ2-2; D possibly corresponds to TRBD1 (5 bases). Trimming removed 1 base at V and 3 bases at J, with 10 bases between. The CDR3 has 15 residues. Germline loops: CDR1 SGDLS, CDR2 YYNGEE. DNA of the CDR3: TGTGCCAGCAGCGTATTTCAGGGCCACACCGGGGAGCTGTTTTTT. This translates into CASSVFQGHTGELFF.

The chain couples TRBV7-9 to TRBJ1-3, with 8 bases fitting TRBD1. The trim removed 5 bases at V and 0 bases at J, leaving 6 bases unmatched. Germline CDR1 and CDR2: SEHNR and FQNEAQ (reference sequence). This CDR3 contains 16 residues. The CDR3 is CASSPGTGDSGNTIYF. The CDR3 DNA reads as TGTGCCAGCAGCCCAGGGACAGGAGACTCTGGAAACACCATATATTTT.

The genes are TRBV5-1 and TRBJ1-3; TRBD1 might be the D (6 bases). There are 14 residues in the CDR3. CDR1 SGHRS and CDR2 YFSETQ come from the germline V gene. Trimming removed 3 bases from V and 2 bases from J, with 9 bases in between. The CDR3 reads CASSSAGAGNTIYF. As DNA, the CDR3 is TGCGCCAGCAGCTCGGCAGGGGCTGGAAACACCATATATTTT. Looking up the rest from reference TRBV5-1 and TRBJ1-3 gives the full variable domain: KAGVTQTPRYLIKTRGQQVTLSCSPISGHRSVSWYQQTPGQGLQFLFEYFSETQRNKGNFPGRFSGRQFSNSRSEMNVSTLELGDSALYLCASSSAGAGNTIYFGEGSWLTVV.

The chain links TRBV5-4 to TRBJ1-2; TRBD1 agrees at 11 bases. V shed 2 bases, J shed 6 bases, and the junction held 3 bases outside the gene matches. The V gene's germline CDR1 is SGHNT and CDR2 YYREEE (reference sequence). The CDR3 is 14 amino acids. The CDR3 sequence: CASSFGQGADGYTF. CDR3 DNA: TGTGCCAGCAGCTTCGGACAGGGGGCAGATGGCTACACCTTC.

Only a few counts were recorded for this clone. The gene calls are TRBV5-1 and TRBJ2-2; 8 positions agree with TRBD2. In germline, CDR1 is SGHRS, CDR2 YFSETQ. J was trimmed by 6 bases and V by 2 bases; bases with no gene match: 6. This CDR3 has 15 residues. This chain's CDR3 is CASSFTSGFAGELFF. The DNA for the CDR3 is TGCGCCAGCAGCTTCACTAGCGGTTTCGCCGGGGAGCTGTTTTTT. Supplemented by reference TRBV5-1 and TRBJ2-2, the full variable domain reads KAGVTQTPRYLIKTRGQQVTLSCSPISGHRSVSWYQQTPGQGLQFLFEYFSETQRNKGNFPGRFSGRQFSNSRSEMNVSTLELGDSALYLCASSFTSGFAGELFFGEGSRLTVL.

This rearrangement joins TRBV5-6 to TRBJ2-3; no clear D gene. There are 14 residues in the CDR3. V shed 0 bases and J shed 4 bases, with 9 bases lying between them. The germline CDR1 and CDR2 sequences are SGHDT and YYEEEE. CDR3 nucleotide sequence: TGTGCCAGCAGCTTGGCCAGGCTGGCAGATACGCAGTATTTT. Its translation: CASSLARLADTQYF.

The genes are TRBV7-2 and TRBJ2-3; no reliable D call. Trimming cost V 3 bases and J 5 bases, with 9 bases left between them. Germline loops: CDR1 SGHTA, CDR2 FQGNSA. The CDR3 sequence is 13 residues long. The CDR3 nucleotides are TGTGCCAGCAGCTTTTCTAGGGAAGATACGCAGTATTTT. This codes for CASSFSREDTQYF. The whole variable domain, filled in from reference TRBV7-2 and TRBJ2-3, reads GAGVSQSPSNKVTEKGKDVELRCDPISGHTALYWYRQSLGQGLEFLIYFQGNSAPDKSGLPSDRFSAERTGGSVSTLTIQRTQQEDSAVYLCASSFSREDTQYFGPGTRLTVL.

This clone was recorded once. The chain has TRBV7-2 and TRBJ2-2; D is unclear. The CDR3 spans 15 residues. Germline CDR1 and CDR2: SGHTA and FQGNSA. The ends were cut back, 3 bases at V and 0 bases at J, with 8 bases in the middle. CDR3 sequence (DNA): TGTGCCAGCAGCTTTCGCGGTACGAACACCGGGGAGCTGTTTTTT. This codes for CASSFRGTNTGELFF. Variable domain in full (rest from reference TRBV7-2 and TRBJ2-2): GAGVSQSPSNKVTEKGKDVELRCDPISGHTALYWYRQSLGQGLEFLIYFQGNSAPDKSGLPSDRFSAERTGGSVSTLTIQRTQQEDSAVYLCASSFRGTNTGELFFGEGSRLTVL.

V and J are TRBV5-1 and TRBJ2-5; weak D call: TRBD1 (6 bases). Germline CDR1 reads SGHRS; CDR2 reads YFSETQ. The CDR3 spans 13 residues. The V gene lost 2 bases and the J gene lost 5 bases, with 10 bases spanning the gap. CDR3 sequence (DNA): TGCGCCAGCAGCTTCACAGGGCAGGAGACCCAGTACTTC. This encodes CASSFTGQETQYF.

This clone has more than one count but fewer than ten. The chain joins TRBV5-4 to TRBJ2-7; no clear D gene. This CDR3 has 13 amino acids. Looked up from germline, CDR1 is SGHNT and CDR2 is YYREEE (reference sequence). V was clipped by 1 base and J by 6 bases, with 11 bases between them. In DNA, the CDR3 is TGTGCCAGCAGCTTGATTTCTGGCCGCGAGCAGTACTTC. Its protein is CASSLISGREQYF.

This chain uses TRBV21-1 with TRBJ2-7; the table's D call TRBD2 went unverified against the DNA. TRBV21-1 is tagged as a pseudogene. The CDR3 has 14 residues. The CDR3 region has the DNA TGTGCCAGCAGCAGACGGGGTTGCTCCTACGAGCAGTACTTC. The encoded protein is CASSRRGCSYEQYF.

This clone came up a few times. V usage is TRBV27 and J usage is TRBJ2-7; D may be TRBD1 or TRBD2 (5 bases each). The germline gives CDR1 MNHEY, CDR2 SMNVEV (reference sequence). CDR3 length: 14 residues. Trimming took off 5 bases at V and 3 bases at J, with 14 bases between the two ends. The CDR3 loop reads CASSRGTKHYEQYF. The CDR3 DNA is TGTGCCAGCAGTAGAGGGACGAAACACTACGAGCAGTACTTC.

This sequence joins TRBV19 and TRBJ1-5; D not resolved. The germline V gene has CDR1 LNHDA and CDR2 SQIVND (reference sequence). The length of the CDR3 is 13 residues. The V end lost 0 bases, the J end lost 10 bases, and 10 bases lay between the germline ends. CDR3 in DNA: TGTGCCAGTAGTATAGAGGGCGGAGGACCCCAGCATTTT. Amino acids: CASSIEGGGPQHF.

The CDR3 DNA reads TGTGCCAGCAGCTTAGATTTAAGAGGGGAGCTGTTTTTT. Protein product: CASSLDLRGELFF. The chain has TRBV11-3 and TRBJ2-2; D gene uncertain. Trimming removed 0 bases at V and 8 bases at J, with 7 bases between. The germline V gene encodes CDR1 SGHNT and CDR2 YENEEA. This CDR3 has 13 amino acids.

The chain employs TRBV11-2 and TRBJ2-2; no definite D call. This CDR3 is 13 amino acids long. Germline loops: CDR1 SGHAT, CDR2 FQNNGV. Trimming removed 2 bases from V and 6 bases from J, with 7 bases in between. The chain's CDR3 is CASSLQDAGELFF. The CDR3 DNA is TGTGCCAGCAGCTTACAGGACGCCGGGGAGCTGTTTTTT.

This chain links TRBV29-1 with TRBJ2-5, with D unclear. Trimming took off 5 bases at V and 0 bases at J, with 10 bases between the two ends. Germline CDR1 and CDR2: SQVTM and ANQGSEA. The CDR3 has 13 residues. CDR3 DNA: TGCAGCGTTCAACACAGCGACCAAGAGACCCAGTACTTC. It codes for CSVQHSDQETQYF.

The chain combines TRBV19 with TRBJ1-2, with 8 positions matching TRBD1. J lost 7 bases, V lost 4 bases, and 8 bases had no gene match. The CDR3 has 14 amino acids. Germline CDR1 and CDR2: LNHDA and SQIVND (reference sequence). CDR3 protein: CASSTDHRGSGYTF. The CDR3 bases are TGTGCCAGTAGTACCGACCACAGGGGGTCTGGCTACACCTTC. Together with reference TRBV19 and TRBJ1-2, the CDR3 gives the full variable domain: DGGITQSPKYLFRKEGQNVTLSCEQNLNHDAMYWYRQDPGQGLRLIYYSQIVNDFQKGDIAEGYSVSREKKESFPLTVTSAQKNPTAFYLCASSTDHRGSGYTFGSGTRLTVV.

This chain uses TRBV19 with TRBJ1-4; D possibly corresponds to TRBD1 (5 bases). V was cut by 9 bases and J by 3 bases, with 20 bases left in between. This CDR3 contains 16 residues. Germline lookup yields CDR1 LNHDA and CDR2 SQIVND (reference sequence). As DNA, the CDR3 is TGTGCCAGCGGGGGTCCCTCGGGATGGGCTAATGAAAAACTGTTTTTT. This sequence encodes CASGGPSGWANEKLFF. The complete variable domain, with remaining parts taken from reference TRBV19 and TRBJ1-4, reads DGGITQSPKYLFRKEGQNVTLSCEQNLNHDAMYWYRQDPGQGLRLIYYSQIVNDFQKGDIAEGYSVSREKKESFPLTVTSAQKNPTAFYLCASGGPSGWANEKLFFGSGTQLSVL.

This clone has a handful of counts. This chain links TRBV5-1 with TRBJ2-7; a weak D match, TRBD1 (5 bases). Trimming cost V 0 bases and J 4 bases, with 14 bases left between them. The germline gives CDR1 SGHRS, CDR2 YFSETQ. The CDR3 loop spans 15 amino acids. CDR3 region: CASSLGRALLYEQYF. CDR3 DNA: TGCGCCAGCAGCTTGGGCAGGGCCCTCCTTTACGAGCAGTACTTC.

This clone was recorded once. J is TRBJ2-1 and V is TRBV7-2; TRBD2 matches at 12 bases. V was pared by 5 bases and J by 0 bases, with 8 bases of the junction left unmatched. Germline V gene sequence: CDR1 SGHTA, CDR2 FQGNSA. The CDR3 has 18 residues. CDR3 bases: TGTGCCAGCAGCGGAGGCACTAGCGGGGGGAGCTCCTACAATGAGCAGTTCTTC. Its protein product is CASSGGTSGGSSYNEQFF.

This clone was observed a handful of times. The V and J genes are TRBV4-2 and TRBJ1-6; TRBD1 might be the D (6 bases). V lost 4 bases and J 10 bases, leaving 20 bases between the germline ends. The CDR3 runs 16 residues. Per germline, CDR1 LGHNA and CDR2 YNFKEQ. The CDR3 DNA follows: TGTGCCAGCAGCCCCCTGGGGCAGGGGAGAGGGTCACCCCTCCACTTT. Translating gives CASSPLGQGRGSPLHF.

This clone was detected a few times. The chain recombines TRBV7-9 with TRBJ1-2; D not certain. V lost 2 bases and J lost 8, with 12 bases in between. Germline V CDR1 and CDR2: SEHNR, FQNEAQ (reference sequence). The CDR3 is made up of 13 amino acids. CDR3 nucleotides: TGTGCCAGCAGCTTAAGCTGGGTCCAAGGCTACACCTTC. This codes for CASSLSWVQGYTF.

The sample holds one count of this clone. The rearrangement joins TRBV5-4 to TRBJ2-4; D is unclear. This CDR3 contains 17 residues. In germline, CDR1 is SGHNT, CDR2 YYREEE (reference sequence). Trimming took off 0 bases at V and 0 bases at J, with 13 bases between the two ends. The CDR3 DNA reads TGTGCCAGCAGCTTGGGTGGGTCCCTCCTAGCCAAAAACATTCAGTACTTC. Amino acid sequence: CASSLGGSLLAKNIQYF.

V gene TRBV19 combines with J gene TRBJ1-5, with 7 bases fitting TRBD1. This CDR3 is 15 amino acids long. Germline V lookup: CDR1 LNHDA, CDR2 SQIVND (reference sequence). V dropped 4 bases and J dropped 1; count of bases not matched to a gene: 4. CDR3 nucleotide sequence: TGTGCCAGTAGTAGACAGGGAACGAGCAATCAGCCCCAGCATTTT. It yields the protein CASSRQGTSNQPQHF.